A single TCR beta chain is shown here with its context. Some clones are missing from TCRdb's copy, which holds only in-frame ones; the method was immunoSEQ multiplex PCR. The profile shows about 130,000 clones, 75% to 90% of them singletons. This sample was taken from a study of blood T cell repertoires in COVID-19. CDR3 size: 17 residues. V lost 5 bases, J lost 0 bases, and 8 bases stayed unmatched. Germline loops: CDR1 SEHNR, CDR2 FQNEAQ (reference sequence). Recruits, aged roughly 18 to 95 years, lived in under 25 US areas. Participants' reported clinical history set cohort assignment. Specimen: PBMCs or T cells enriched from blood (not recorded which). V gene TRBV7-9 combines with J gene TRBJ2-7; 12 nucleotides agree with TRBD2. The sequence was obtained from a woman aged 45 to 65 who had recovered from COVID-19. As DNA, the CDR3 is TGTGCCAGCAGCCCTATCAGACTAGCGGGGGACTCCTACGAGCAGTACTTC. It yields the protein CASSPIRLAGDSYEQYF.